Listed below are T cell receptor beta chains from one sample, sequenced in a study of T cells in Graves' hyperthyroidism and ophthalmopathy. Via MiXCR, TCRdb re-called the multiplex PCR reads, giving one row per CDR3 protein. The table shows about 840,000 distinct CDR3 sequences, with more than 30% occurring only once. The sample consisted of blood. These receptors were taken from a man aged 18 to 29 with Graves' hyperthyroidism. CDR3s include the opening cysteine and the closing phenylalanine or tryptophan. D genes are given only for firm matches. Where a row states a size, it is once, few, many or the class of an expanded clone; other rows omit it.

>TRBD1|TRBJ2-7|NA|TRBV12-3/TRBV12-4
CAITRQGGEQYF
TGTGCCATCACGAGACAGGGGGGCGAGCAGTACTTC
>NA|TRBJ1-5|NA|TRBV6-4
CASSASPGLTLWGNQPQHF
TGCGCCAGCAGCGCCTCCCCGGGACTGACTCTTTGGGGCAATCAGCCCCAGCATTTT
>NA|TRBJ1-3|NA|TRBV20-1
CSAIGTKSGNTIYF
TGCAGTGCTATAGGGACGAAGTCTGGAAACACCATATATTTT
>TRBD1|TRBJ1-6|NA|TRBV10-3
CASSQVRGTDNSPLHF
TGTGCCAGCAGCCAAGTTCGCGGGACAGATAATTCACCCCTCCACTTT
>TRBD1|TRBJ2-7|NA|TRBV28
CASRMSTGVRVYEQYF
TGTGCCAGCAGGATGTCAACAGGGGTTCGGGTCTACGAGCAGTACTTC
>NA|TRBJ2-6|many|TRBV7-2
CASSLLHPGANVLTF
TGTGCCAGCAGCCTGTTACACCCCGGGGCCAACGTCCTGACTTTC
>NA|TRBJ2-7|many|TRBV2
CASSRQTYEQYF
TGTGCCAGCAGCCGCCAAACCTACGAGCAGTACTTC
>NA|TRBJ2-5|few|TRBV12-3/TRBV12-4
CASSFGDETQYF
TGTGCCAGCAGTTTCGGTGACGAAACCCAGTACTTC
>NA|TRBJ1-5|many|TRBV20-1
CSVFRDADQPQHF
TGCAGTGTTTTCCGGGACGCCGATCAGCCCCAGCATTTT
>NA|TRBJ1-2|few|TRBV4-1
CASSQDGGTVGYTF
TGCGCCAGCAGCCAAGATGGGGGGACGGTGGGCTACACCTTC
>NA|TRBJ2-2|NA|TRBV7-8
CASSSTRTGELFF
TGTGCCAGCAGCTCGACTAGAACCGGGGAGCTGTTTTTT
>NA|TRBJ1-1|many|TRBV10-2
CASSAALGGNTEAFF
TGCGCCAGCAGCGCAGCCTTGGGGGGAAACACTGAAGCTTTCTTT
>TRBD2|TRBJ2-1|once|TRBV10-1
CASSGLGGANEQFF
TGCGCCAGCAGTGGTTTGGGAGGGGCAAATGAGCAGTTCTTC
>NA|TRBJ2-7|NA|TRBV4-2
CASSQVRLEGEQYF
TGTGCCAGCAGCCAAGTGAGACTTGAGGGCGAGCAGTACTTC
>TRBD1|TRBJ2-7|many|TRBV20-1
CSAPGQSYEQYF
TGCAGTGCGCCGGGACAGAGCTACGAGCAGTACTTC
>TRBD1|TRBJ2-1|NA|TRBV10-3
CAISGRDRGGNEQFF
TGTGCCATCAGTGGGAGGGACAGGGGAGGCAATGAGCAGTTCTTC
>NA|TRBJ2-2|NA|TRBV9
CASSVLRELFF
TGTGCCAGCAGCGTTTTGCGGGAGCTGTTTTTT
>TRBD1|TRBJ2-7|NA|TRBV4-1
CASSQDLGQGSEQYF
TGCGCCAGCAGCCAAGATCTGGGACAGGGATCCGAGCAGTACTTC
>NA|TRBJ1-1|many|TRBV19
CASSMVSQAFF
TGTGCCAGTAGTATGGTCTCCCAAGCTTTCTTT
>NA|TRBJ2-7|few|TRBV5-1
CASSPELGYEQYF
TGCGCCAGCAGCCCCGAGTTGGGCTACGAGCAGTACTTC
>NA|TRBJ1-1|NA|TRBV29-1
CSTGRPEAFF
TGCAGCACAGGGAGGCCTGAAGCTTTCTTT
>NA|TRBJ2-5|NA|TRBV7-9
CASSLVLGDQETQYF
TGTGCCAGCAGCTTAGTATTAGGGGACCAAGAGACCCAGTACTTC
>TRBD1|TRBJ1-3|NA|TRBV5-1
CASSLNRGTGNTIYF
TGCGCCAGCAGCTTAAACAGGGGAACTGGAAACACCATATATTTT
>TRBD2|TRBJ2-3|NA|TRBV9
CASSVEAGLSTDTQYF
TGTGCCAGCAGCGTCGAAGCGGGATTGAGCACAGATACGCAGTATTTT
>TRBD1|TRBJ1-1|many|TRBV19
CASSVTGDRPTEAFF
TGTGCCAGTAGTGTTACAGGGGATCGGCCCACTGAAGCTTTCTTT
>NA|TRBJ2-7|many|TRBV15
CATSPRYTDEQYF
TGTGCCACCAGCCCGCGATACACTGACGAGCAGTACTTC